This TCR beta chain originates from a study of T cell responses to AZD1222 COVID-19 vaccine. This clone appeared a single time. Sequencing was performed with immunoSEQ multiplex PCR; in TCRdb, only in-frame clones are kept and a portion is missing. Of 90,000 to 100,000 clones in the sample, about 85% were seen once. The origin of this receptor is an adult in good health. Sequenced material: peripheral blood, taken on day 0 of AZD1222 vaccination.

CDR3: CASSQQGANTGELFF. The CDR3 DNA reads TGTGCCAGCAGCCAACAGGGAGCGAACACCGGGGAGCTGTTTTTT. The V gene is TRBV5-6, the J gene TRBJ2-2, with D possibly being TRBD1 (6 bases). The V gene lost 4 bases and the J gene lost 0 bases, with 10 bases spanning the gap. The germline gives CDR1 SGHDT, CDR2 YYEEEE. This CDR3 is 15 amino acids long.